One T cell receptor beta chain is described in this entry. No cognate antigen has been identified for it. The sample holds no much larger clone one base away, and base qualities are not on file. This sample stems from a study of shared clonotypes between healthy human individuals (dated by TCRdb to about 2020). A note on the overall study: The cohort comprised a couple of women and a few men aged 18 to 49 years. Per donor, three plates each were used for CD4 naive and CD4 memory, two for CD8 naive, and one for CD8 memory. To estimate repertoire size and how much clonotype sharing occurs between individuals, the study deeply sequenced the blood TCR repertoires of roughly 5 healthy adults. To increase sequencing depth and limit assay-specific biases, different laboratories used diverse techniques to prepare libraries and sequence TCR repertoires. Leukapheresis yielded between about 0.85 and 9 billion PBMCs per donor.

Donors were healthy HIV-negative adults with no recently reported acute infections or vaccinations. Every donor was a Caucasian adult living in Nashville, Tennessee, USA. CD4+ T cells were enriched by magnetic negative selection, after which naive cells were positively selected on CD45RA and the negative fraction was taken as the memory subset. Blood was collected by leukapheresis, and PBMCs were isolated by Ficoll-Histopaque density gradient centrifugation and then cryopreserved in liquid nitrogen vapor phase. Analytical flow cytometry was used to check the purity and quantity of every magnetically sorted T cell population. Genomic DNA was isolated from each sorted fraction and quantified by UV absorbance on a Nanodrop 2000c. Trimming removed 6 bases from V and 7 bases from J; the gene matches leave 11 bases unexplained. Reading the germline V gene (reference sequence) gives CDR1 SGHAT and CDR2 FQDESV. The CDR3 holds 14 amino acids from the cysteine to the phenylalanine. The only DNA kept is the CDR3, 42 bases in frame from the first base.

The research as a whole found: Sampling was limited to blood, and TCR repertoires in tissue likely differ from TCR repertoires in blood. Across a few donors, approximately 5% of naive CD4, roughly 3.4% of naive CD8, about 2% of memory CD4, and about 0.44% of memory CD8 clonotypes were shared. Compared with non-shared clonotypes, clonotypes shared by all four sorted-subset donors had higher generation probabilities. Incomplete sequencing was indicated by rarefaction of sorted-subset datasets, despite the large sequencing depth. Because the study included a small number of donors, the genetic and exposure-history diversity represented was limited. Naive subsets generally had larger estimated clonotype richness than memory subsets. Pairwise subsampling led to the expectation that sequencing depth would affect the degree of clonotype sharing among donors.

TCR CDR3 regions were amplified from genomic DNA by multiplex PCR using the deep immunoSEQ assay. For each cell subset, the extracted genomic DNA was distributed evenly across all wells of several immunoSEQ 96-well plates, and each plate served as one replicate. Each replicate PCR for sorted subsets received roughly 0.2 ug genomic DNA, equal to some 32,000 T cell genomes. Purified libraries were quantified with a Qubit 3.0 fluorometer, sized on a Bioanalyzer 2100, and re-quantified with the KAPA Library Quantification kit. Every immunoSEQ 96-well plate was sequenced on a dedicated single-read 150-cycle Illumina NextSeq 550 flow cell. As for how the authors treated the data: Because only junctional sequences without quality scores were contained in the immunoSEQ output, filtering matching that applied to full-length reads could not be performed. Sequences were annotated with PyIR, a Python wrapper for IgBLAST v1.9, using IMGT germline references to assign V/J genes and CDR3. Reads with weak V/J assignments (E-value above 1e-6), missing CDR3, stop codons, out-of-frame junctions, or ambiguous translated residues were removed. A V3J clonotype was defined by an identical inferred V gene, J gene, and CDR3 amino acid sequence. Percentage overlap between repertoires was calculated by dividing the number of shared unique clonotypes by the size of the smaller repertoire. Three approaches were used to assess repertoire richness: RTK rarefaction, the Chao1 estimator, and Recon v2.1 estimates of unobserved clonotypes. For all TCRbeta clonotypes obtained by the gDNA method from four donors, generation probabilities were computed with OLGA. This is the immuneACCESS table as TCRdb keeps it, with only in-frame sequences that have V and J called. A part of the clones is gone; compared with another copy, unresolved V genes explain less than half, and the rest is unexplained. The DNA was the basis for D and trimming; V, J and clone size are from that table. The sample includes 2 million to 2.5 million clones, with roughly 92% observed a single time. Around 0.4% of the sample rests with the top ten.

The TCR comes from a man between 18 and 29 years old in good health. Some clones in this sample may be carry-over from other donors' samples. The sample comprised naive CD4+ T cells from PBMCs. The cell subset or site label of this sample denotes: CD45RA+ positively selected. Recombination connected TRBV11-1 to TRBJ2-5; 7 bases in between match TRBD1. The sequence in DNA is TGTGCCAGCAGGCCGGACAGGACTCTTGGGACCCAGTACTTC. Translated, it gives CASRPDRTLGTQYF. The full variable domain, with segments outside the CDR3 supplied by the reference TRBV11-1 and TRBJ2-5 proteins, appears as EAEVAQSPRYKITEKSQAVAFWCDPISGHATLYWYRQILGQGPELLVQFQDESVVDDSQLPKDRFSAERLKGVDSTLKIQPAELGDSAMYLCASRPDRTLGTQYFGPGTRLLVL.